Sequencing of this T cell receptor beta chain was carried out in a study of tumor and adjacent non-tumor tissue in lung cancer. The library came from three nested PCR rounds adapted from ARM-PCR protocols. One entry per CDR3 protein, called by TCRdb with MiXCR from the multiplex PCR reads. The top ten clones hold about 23% of a sample with about 200,000 distinct CDR3 sequences, 71% of them seen once. The CDR3 covers 14 residues. Germline-derived CDR1 and CDR2 are DFQATT and SNEGSKA (reference sequence). The template was RNA from unsorted bulk tissue. This TCR was sampled from a man between 60 and 75 years old with non-small cell lung cancer. The specimen was lung tumor tissue. This rearrangement joins TRBV20-1 to TRBJ1-6, with 10 bases fitting TRBD1. CDR3 in amino acids: CTVRVGTGDGHIHF. CDR3 sequence (DNA): TGCACTGTTCGGGTAGGGACAGGGGACGGACACATCCACTTT.